One TCR beta chain is described in this entry. The antigen is unknown. CDR3 size: 16 residues. The germline V gene encodes CDR1 ENHRY and CDR2 SYGVKD. The V gene lost 4 bases and the J gene lost 6 bases, with 16 bases spanning the gap. This record comes from a study of shared clonotypes between healthy human individuals. The assay was immunoSEQ multiplex PCR, and TCRdb's table has in-frame clones only and misses some. The table has a few million clones, roughly 92% seen once. Findings and limits, study-wide: Clonotypes shared by all four sorted-subset donors had higher generation probabilities than non-shared clonotypes.

Sample: naive CD4+ T cells sorted from blood. Subset: CD45RA+ positively selected. The receptor's source is a man in his late teens or twenties in good health. This chain links TRBV10-3 with TRBJ1-6; D is uncertain. The CDR3 DNA is TGTGCCATCAGTGCCTCCTCAGCTATACTTAATTCACCCCTCCACTTT. Translation: CAISASSAILNSPLHF.